These 30 T cell receptor beta chains were sequenced from one sample in a study of cytomegalovirus exposure and HLA in healthy donors. Generated by immunoSEQ multiplex PCR, the TCRdb table keeps only in-frame clones and is missing some. The sample carries approximately 210,000 clones, 85% to 90% recorded once. The specimen sequenced was PBMCs. These receptors were taken from a woman between 18 and 29 years old in good health and CMV-seronegative.

This rearrangement joins TRBV20-1 to TRBJ2-7, with D possibly being TRBD1 (6 bases). Trimming removed 6 bases from V and 4 bases from J, with 10 bases in between. The CDR3 runs 11 residues. Looked up from germline, CDR1 is DFQATT and CDR2 is SNEGSKA (reference sequence). The CDR3 spells CSALDRYEQYF. The CDR3, as DNA: TGCAGTGCACTGGACAGATACGAGCAGTACTTC.

The rearrangement joins TRBV29-1 to TRBJ2-5, with D possibly matching TRBD2 (6 bases). V lost 1 base, J lost 2 bases, and 8 bases lay in between. Per the germline V gene, CDR1 is SQVTM and CDR2 is ANQGSEA. The length of the CDR3 is 13 residues. The chain's CDR3 is CSVEAGVQETQYF. Written as DNA, the CDR3 is TGCAGCGTTGAAGCGGGAGTGCAAGAGACCCAGTACTTC.

The chain employs TRBV2 and TRBJ2-1; 7 bases align to TRBD2. The CDR3 contains 16 residues. Germline V gene data show CDR1 as SNHLY and CDR2 as FYNNEI. V lost 3 bases to trimming and J lost 3 bases; unmatched junction nucleotides: 8. The CDR3 protein is CASSDPGLAVYNEQFF. CDR3 nucleotide sequence: TGTGCCAGCAGTGACCCTGGGCTAGCGGTCTACAATGAGCAGTTCTTC.

The rearrangement uses TRBV2 and TRBJ2-2; perhaps TRBD1 as D (6 bases). The CDR3 is made up of 15 amino acids. Deletions cut 4 bases from V and 0 bases from J, with 9 bases between. Germline values: CDR1 SNHLY, CDR2 FYNNEI. The CDR3 DNA reads TGTGCCAGCAGTGCGGACAGCGCGAACACCGGGGAGCTGTTTTTT. This codes for CASSADSANTGELFF. The complete variable domain, with remaining parts taken from reference TRBV2 and TRBJ2-2, reads EPEVTQTPSHQVTQMGQEVILRCVPISNHLYFYWYRQILGQKVEFLVSFYNNEISEKSEIFDDQFSVERPDGSNFTLKIRSTKLEDSAMYFCASSADSANTGELFFGEGSRLTVL.

The chain has TRBV7-9 and TRBJ2-3, with D hard to call. The CDR3 length is 12 residues. V was cut by 3 bases and J by 4 bases, with 5 bases left in between. Germline CDR1 and CDR2: SEHNR and FQNEAQ (reference sequence). In DNA form, the CDR3 reads TGTGCCAGCAGCTTTATTGCAGATACGCAGTATTTT. It encodes CASSFIADTQYF.

J is TRBJ2-7 and V is TRBV5-6, with 8 nucleotides matching TRBD1. V shed 4 bases, J shed 3 bases, and the junction held 9 bases outside the gene matches. The CDR3 consists of 15 residues. Germline CDR1 and CDR2: SGHDT and YYEEEE. DNA of the CDR3: TGTGCCAGCAGCCCGACAGGGGTGGGCGGCTACGAGCAGTACTTC. It specifies CASSPTGVGGYEQYF.

J is TRBJ2-7 and V is TRBV5-1; 7 bases fit TRBD1. From germline, CDR1 is SGHRS and CDR2 YFSETQ. J was trimmed by 4 bases and V by 2 bases; bases with no gene match: 6. This CDR3 is built from 14 residues. The CDR3 sequence is CASSLGDSIYEQYF. The CDR3 nucleotides read TGCGCCAGCAGCTTAGGGGACAGCATTTACGAGCAGTACTTC.

The J gene is TRBJ2-6, the V gene TRBV2; D gene unclear. Trimming took off 7 bases at V and 4 bases at J, with 8 bases between the two ends. This CDR3 is built from 13 residues. Per the germline V gene, CDR1 is SNHLY and CDR2 is FYNNEI. The CDR3 reads CASNARGANVLTF. CDR3 sequence (DNA): TGTGCCAGCAACGCGAGGGGGGCCAACGTCCTGACTTTC.

The genes are TRBV10-3 and TRBJ2-7; TRBD2 agrees at 14 bases. Germline trimming cut 3 bases from V and 1 base from J; bases unmatched to any gene: 5. Germline loops: CDR1 ENHRY, CDR2 SYGVKD. This CDR3 has 17 amino acids. Written as DNA, the CDR3 is TGTGCCATCAGTGACGGACTAGCGGGAGGCCCATCCTACGAGCAGTACTTC. It specifies CAISDGLAGGPSYEQYF.

The chain links TRBV4-1 to TRBJ2-3, with D possibly matching TRBD1 (6 bases). The CDR3 length is 17 residues. Germline loops: CDR1 MGHRA, CDR2 YSYEKL. V dropped 1 base and J dropped 1 base, with 15 bases sitting between them. The CDR3 bases are TGCGCCAGCAGCCAAGTGGGCAGGAACAGGGGCACAGATACGCAGTATTTT. Its translation is CASSQVGRNRGTDTQYF.

The chain recombines TRBV27 with TRBJ1-1; no firm D call. Germline V gene data show CDR1 as MNHEY and CDR2 as SMNVEV (reference sequence). Trimming removed 3 bases from V and 0 bases from J, with 5 bases in between. The length of the CDR3 is 13 residues. CDR3 residues: CASSFQVNTEAFF. DNA of the CDR3: TGTGCCAGCAGTTTTCAGGTGAACACTGAAGCTTTCTTT.

The chain links TRBV2 to TRBJ2-3; TRBD1 agrees at 8 bases. The CDR3 totals 17 residues. Germline CDR1 SNHLY, CDR2 FYNNEI. Germline trimming cut 6 bases from V and 1 base from J; bases unmatched to any gene: 12. The CDR3 bases are TGTGCCAGCAGGTGGGACAGGACCCGGGTCGGCACAGATACGCAGTATTTT. Its protein is CASRWDRTRVGTDTQYF.

This CDR3 reads CSVEESGGVEYNEQFF. CDR3 in DNA: TGCAGCGTTGAAGAGTCCGGCGGGGTAGAGTACAATGAGCAGTTCTTC. The chain has TRBV29-1 and TRBJ2-1; tentative D call: TRBD2 (6 bases). This CDR3 comprises 16 residues. The V gene's germline CDR1 is SQVTM and CDR2 ANQGSEA. The V gene lost 0 bases and the J gene lost 4 bases, with 16 bases spanning the gap.

This sequence joins TRBV29-1 and TRBJ2-1, with 12 bases that match TRBD2. The CDR3 covers 16 residues. CDR1 is SQVTM and CDR2 is ANQGSEA in the germline V gene. The V segment lost 3 bases and the J segment 4 bases; nucleotides outside the gene matches: 7. CDR3 nucleotides: TGCAGCGTTGAGGGGTTACTAGCGGGAGGTTACAATGAGCAGTTCTTC. It translates to CSVEGLLAGGYNEQFF.

The chain uses TRBV7-8 and TRBJ2-7, with 11 bases aligning to TRBD2. V shed 2 bases, J shed 5 bases, and the junction held 14 bases outside the gene matches. The CDR3 extends over 18 amino acids. The germline gives CDR1 SGHVS, CDR2 FQNEAQ. The CDR3 DNA follows: TGTGCCAGCAGCTTACGCAGAATAGCGGGAGGGCCGTTCGACGAGCAGTACTTC. This codes for CASSLRRIAGGPFDEQYF.

J is TRBJ2-5 and V is TRBV18; D is perhaps TRBD1 (5 bases). CDR3 size: 14 residues. V shed 2 bases and J shed 4 bases, with 11 bases lying between them. The V gene's germline CDR1 is KGHSH and CDR2 LQKENI. CDR3 residues: CASSPGAVTETQYF. In nucleotides, the CDR3 is TGTGCCAGCTCACCAGGGGCCGTTACAGAGACCCAGTACTTC.

The chain joins TRBV7-8 to TRBJ2-7; the D gene is possibly TRBD1 (6 bases). CDR1 SGHVS and CDR2 FQNEAQ come from the germline V gene. Trimming cost V 5 bases and J 3 bases, with 11 bases left between them. The CDR3 contains 13 residues. CDR3 region: CASSVGQLYEQYF. The CDR3, as DNA: TGTGCCAGCAGCGTGGGACAACTCTACGAGCAGTACTTC.

This clone was detected once. The rearrangement joins TRBV27 to TRBJ2-3; D possibly corresponds to TRBD2 (6 bases). Germline values: CDR1 MNHEY, CDR2 SMNVEV (reference sequence). The CDR3 has 14 amino acids. Trimming removed 6 bases from V and 6 bases from J, with 16 bases in between. The CDR3 nucleotides read TGTGCCAGCAGCCTGGCGGGGAGGCGTGATACGCAGTATTTT. Its protein product is CASSLAGRRDTQYF.

V gene TRBV5-6 combines with J gene TRBJ2-7; 7 bases agree with TRBD2. CDR3 length: 14 amino acids. The germline gives CDR1 SGHDT, CDR2 YYEEEE. J gave up 3 bases and V 1 base, and 4 bases lay outside the gene matches. CDR3 sequence reads: CASSLRDYLYEQYF. Here the CDR3 DNA reads TGTGCCAGCAGCTTGAGGGACTACCTCTACGAGCAGTACTTC.

For the CDR3, the DNA is TGTGCCAGCAGTTTTAACGGTAACAATCAGCCCCAGCATTTT. It translates to CASSFNGNNQPQHF. V is TRBV27 and J is TRBJ1-5; D remains unclear. This CDR3 comprises 14 residues. V was shortened by 3 bases and J by 3 bases, with 9 bases between the two germline ends. Germline V gene sequence: CDR1 MNHEY, CDR2 SMNVEV (reference sequence).

This clone was observed once. This chain connects TRBV13 to TRBJ2-1; D may be TRBD2 (8 bases). The CDR3 extends over 18 amino acids. V was trimmed by 5 bases and J by 4 bases, leaving 24 bases between them. Germline-derived CDR1 and CDR2 are PRHDT and FYEKMQ (reference sequence). This CDR3 reads CASSRTRTGSGKYNEQFF. The CDR3 DNA sequence: TGTGCCAGCAGCAGAACCAGGACAGGTAGCGGGAAATACAATGAGCAGTTCTTC. Drawing the rest from reference TRBV13 and TRBJ2-1, the complete variable domain is AAGVIQSPRHLIKEKRETATLKCYPIPRHDTVYWYQQGPGQDPQFLISFYEKMQSDKGSIPDRFSAQQFSDYHSELNMSSLELGDSALYFCASSRTRTGSGKYNEQFFGPGTRLTVL.

The chain couples TRBV28 to TRBJ2-7; 7 positions match TRBD2. V trimming: 4 bases; J trimming: 1 base; junction bases outside the gene matches: 4. CDR1 is MDHEN and CDR2 is SYDVKM in the germline V gene. This CDR3 is 14 amino acids long. CDR3 region: CASSWGEGSYEQYF. In DNA form, the CDR3 reads TGTGCCAGCAGTTGGGGGGAGGGGTCCTACGAGCAGTACTTC.

The chain joins TRBV6-5 to TRBJ2-7; TRBD1 aligns across 9 bases. V gave up 5 bases and J gave up 6 bases; unmatched junction bases: 8. This CDR3 comprises 14 residues. The V gene's germline CDR1 is MNHEY and CDR2 SVGAGI. The CDR3 is CASSPGTGSREQYF. CDR3 nucleotide sequence: TGTGCCAGCAGTCCTGGGACAGGGTCTCGCGAGCAGTACTTC.

The rearrangement uses TRBV7-9 and TRBJ2-2, with D possibly TRBD2 on 6 matching bases. The CDR3 is 16 residues long. Germline-derived CDR1 and CDR2 are SEHNR and FQNEAQ (reference sequence). Trimming removed 2 bases at V and 5 bases at J, with 15 bases between. The CDR3 nucleotides read TGTGCCAGCAGCTTATTGGGGGGAGTGGATACCGGGGAGCTGTTTTTT. Translation: CASSLLGGVDTGELFF.

The J gene is TRBJ2-3, the V gene TRBV29-1; TRBD1 is a possible D gene (6 bases). Germline-derived CDR1 and CDR2 are SQVTM and ANQGSEA. There are 15 residues in the CDR3. The V gene lost 3 bases and the J gene lost 1 base, with 14 bases spanning the gap. CDR3 sequence: CSVEETGIGTDTQYF. In DNA form, the CDR3 reads TGCAGCGTTGAGGAAACAGGGATCGGCACAGATACGCAGTATTTT.

The chain uses TRBV5-6 and TRBJ2-3, with D possibly matching TRBD1 (6 bases). The CDR3 runs to 16 residues. CDR1 is SGHDT and CDR2 is YYEEEE in the germline V gene. The V gene lost 0 bases and the J gene lost 4 bases, with 15 bases spanning the gap. CDR3 DNA: TGTGCCAGCAGCTTGGGCAGGGGCGCGACCCCAGATACGCAGTATTTT. Encoded protein: CASSLGRGATPDTQYF.

This clone was picked up a small number of times. The chain links TRBV15 to TRBJ2-7; possibly TRBD1 for D (5 bases). In germline, CDR1 is LNHNV, CDR2 YYDKDF (reference sequence). The CDR3 covers 16 residues. The V end was cut by 3 bases, the J end by 0 bases, with 15 bases between. In DNA, the CDR3 is TGTGCCACCAGCAGGGGGTTTACAGGATCCTCCTACGAGCAGTACTTC. It translates to CATSRGFTGSSYEQYF.

The chain joins TRBV2 to TRBJ1-2, with D unresolved. The V and J ends lost 5 bases and 8 bases respectively, with 6 bases between them. The germline V gene encodes CDR1 SNHLY and CDR2 FYNNEI. The CDR3 has 10 residues. The CDR3 sequence is CASSYMGYTF. CDR3 coding DNA: TGTGCCAGCAGTTACATGGGCTACACCTTC.

In this sample, this clone turned up once. Germline and junction disagree at one end, which may indicate a read error. The V call is TRBV6-1, the J call TRBJ2-2; 10 bases agree with TRBD2. The CDR3 runs 17 residues. Germline V gives CDR1 MNHNS, CDR2 SASEGT. CDR3 amino acids: CASREPGLARNTGELFF. CDR3 nucleotide sequence: TGTGCCAGCCGTGAGCCGGGACTAGCGCGGAACACCGGGGAGCTGTTTTTT.

The chain combines TRBV27 with TRBJ2-1; TRBD2 aligns across 10 bases. CDR1 MNHEY and CDR2 SMNVEV come from the germline V gene (reference sequence). V dropped 5 bases and J dropped 2; count of bases not matched to a gene: 3. The CDR3 runs to 15 residues. Written as DNA, the CDR3 is TGTGCCAGCAGTCCGAGCGGGAGGGCCTACAATGAGCAGTTCTTC. Translated: CASSPSGRAYNEQFF.